Presented here are 27 T cell receptor beta chains from one specimen sequenced in a study of T cell responses to AZD1222 COVID-19 vaccine. The data were produced by immunoSEQ multiplex PCR, yet TCRdb's version contains in-frame clones alone and is incomplete. The sample has under 200,000 clones; 88% are singletons. This specimen consisted of peripheral blood, obtained on day 0 of AZD1222 vaccination. The receptor source for this set is an adult in good health.

The CDR3 loop is CASSLRKTGGTEAFF. The CDR3 nucleotides read TGTGCCAGCAGTTTACGCAAGACAGGGGGCACTGAAGCTTTCTTT. This rearrangement joins TRBV28 to TRBJ1-1; 9 bases fit TRBD1. Trimming took 2 bases from V and 4 from J; bases not matched to a gene: 5. Germline V gene sequence: CDR1 MDHEN, CDR2 SYDVKM. The CDR3 extends over 15 amino acids.

With regard to this clone: Compared with germline, one end of the junction differs, possibly owing to a read error. This chain connects TRBV2 to TRBJ2-7; TRBD1 or TRBD2 may be the D gene (5 bases each). The CDR3 extends over 10 amino acids. Germline V gives CDR1 SNHLY, CDR2 FYNNEI. Written as DNA, the CDR3 is TGTGCCAGCAGGGGGGATATCCGCCACTTC. Translated, it gives CASRGDIRHF.

The rearrangement uses TRBV7-9 and TRBJ2-7, with TRBD2 matching 8 bases. In germline, CDR1 is SEHNR, CDR2 FQNEAQ (reference sequence). The CDR3 spans 15 residues. V shed 5 bases and J 4 bases; nucleotides not matched to a gene: 10. DNA of the CDR3: TGTGCCAGCAGCCTACGGATAGCGGGAAATTACGAGCAGTACTTC. Translating gives CASSLRIAGNYEQYF.

V usage is TRBV5-5 and J usage is TRBJ2-5; D is possibly TRBD2 (6 bases). CDR3 length equals 15 residues. Looked up from germline, CDR1 is SGHKS and CDR2 is YYEKEE (reference sequence). Trimming shortened V by 3 bases and J by 2 bases, and 14 bases separated the two germline ends. CDR3 DNA: TGTGCCAGCAGCTCCGAAGCGGGCAGTCAAGAGACCCAGTACTTC. This codes for CASSSEAGSQETQYF. Together with reference TRBV5-5 and TRBJ2-5, the CDR3 gives the full variable domain: DAGVTQSPTHLIKTRGQQVTLRCSPISGHKSVSWYQQVLGQGPQFIFQYYEKEERGRGNFPDRFSARQFPNYSSELNVNALLLGDSALYLCASSSEAGSQETQYFGPGTRLLVL.

This clone was seen only once. V is TRBV9 and J is TRBJ1-2; TRBD1 is a possible D gene (6 bases). The germline V gene encodes CDR1 SGDLS and CDR2 YYNGEE. CDR3 length: 17 residues. With 3 bases removed from V and 4 bases from J, the gap between germline ends came to 22 bases. The CDR3 DNA follows: TGTGCCAGCAGCGGGGGAAGGACAGCGCGAATCCTCTATGGCTACACCTTC. Its protein product is CASSGGRTARILYGYTF.

The rearrangement links TRBV4-2 to TRBJ1-4; D not resolved. Trimming took off 7 bases at V and 8 bases at J, with 20 bases between the two ends. This CDR3 comprises 15 residues. Germline V gene data show CDR1 as LGHNA and CDR2 as YNFKEQ. CDR3 in amino acids: CASTQTSPTGEKLFF. CDR3 DNA: TGTGCCAGCACCCAGACCTCCCCTACGGGGGAAAAACTGTTTTTT.

This sequence joins TRBV30 and TRBJ1-2, with a tentative D call TRBD1 (5 bases). This CDR3 comprises 11 residues. V was trimmed by 3 bases and J by 5 bases, leaving 7 bases between them. Germline V CDR1 and CDR2: GTSNPN, SVGIG (reference sequence). The CDR3 nucleotides are TGTGCCTGGAGGCAGGGATATGGCTACACCTTC. Its protein is CAWRQGYGYTF.

This chain uses TRBV7-2 with TRBJ2-7, with 9 bases fitting TRBD2. The CDR3 extends over 15 amino acids. The ends lost 1 base at V and 2 bases at J; junction bases unmatched: 3. Germline CDR1 SGHTA, CDR2 FQGNSA. The CDR3: CASSLGSSGTYEQYF. CDR3 DNA sequence: TGTGCCAGCAGCTTAGGTTCTAGCGGGACCTACGAGCAGTACTTC.

The J gene is TRBJ2-5, the V gene TRBV6-2 or TRBV6-3; D is undetermined. V was trimmed by 2 bases and J by 2 bases, leaving 12 bases between them. The germline CDR1 and CDR2 sequences are MNHEY and SVGEGT. The CDR3 length is 15 residues. CDR3 sequence reads: CASSYAPGTQETQYF. In nucleotides, the CDR3 is TGTGCCAGCAGTTACGCCCCCGGAACTCAAGAGACCCAGTACTTC.

The V call is TRBV7-3, the J call TRBJ2-5, with 10 bases fitting TRBD2. The V gene's germline CDR1 is SGHTA and CDR2 FQGTGA. V lost 2 bases, J lost 5 bases, and 2 bases stayed unmatched. There are 14 residues in the CDR3. The CDR3 reads CASSLLAGGETQYF. The DNA for the CDR3 is TGTGCCAGCAGCTTATTAGCGGGGGGCGAGACCCAGTACTTC.

In the case of this clone: The junction departs from the called germline gene at one end, perhaps through a read error. The chain combines TRBV11-1 with TRBJ1-2; D unclear. Germline lookup yields CDR1 SGHAT and CDR2 FQDESV (reference sequence). The CDR3 spans 9 residues. For the CDR3, the DNA is TGTGCCAGCAGCTACCCCAAATCCTTC. Translation gives CASSYPKSF.

This rearrangement joins TRBV5-8 to TRBJ1-5; D is ambiguous. Germline V gene data show CDR1 as SGHTS and CDR2 as YDEGEE. The CDR3 is made up of 14 amino acids. Trimming left V 1 base short and J 5 bases short, with 10 bases between. The CDR3 nucleotides read TGTGCCAGCAGCTTGTCGGGCGGATATCAGCCCCAGCATTTT. It translates to CASSLSGGYQPQHF.

Remarks on this clone: This sample includes further DNA sequences coding for the same CDR3. This chain links TRBV5-1 with TRBJ2-3, with TRBD1 as a possible D gene (5 bases). The V end was cut by 4 bases, the J end by 1 base, with 10 bases between. CDR3 length: 14 amino acids. CDR1 SGHRS and CDR2 YFSETQ come from the germline V gene. In DNA, the CDR3 is TGCGCCAGCAGCCCTGGACAAGGCACAGATACGCAGTATTTT. This translates into CASSPGQGTDTQYF.

The chain couples TRBV6-5 to TRBJ1-3; D gene unclear. The CDR3 is 15 residues long. Deletions cut 7 bases from V and 0 bases from J, with 13 bases between. The germline V gene has CDR1 MNHEY and CDR2 SVGAGI. The CDR3 region is CASTAARDSGNTIYF. CDR3 bases: TGTGCCAGCACCGCAGCCCGGGACTCTGGAAACACCATATATTTT.

The chain has TRBV7-9 and TRBJ1-1, with D maybe TRBD1 (5 bases). V lost 1 base, J lost 0 bases, and 15 bases lay in between. The germline CDR1 and CDR2 sequences are SEHNR and FQNEAQ (reference sequence). CDR3 length: 17 residues. The DNA for the CDR3 is TGTGCCAGCAGCTTAGATGGGCCAGGGAGAATGAACACTGAAGCTTTCTTT. Translated: CASSLDGPGRMNTEAFF. Full variable domain (rest looked up from reference TRBV7-9 and TRBJ1-1): DTGVSQNPRHKITKRGQNVTFRCDPISEHNRLYWYRQTLGQGPEFLTYFQNEAQLEKSRLLSDRFSAERPKGSFSTLEIQRTEQGDSAMYLCASSLDGPGRMNTEAFFGQGTRLTVV.

This clone was seen only a few times. V is TRBV24-1 and J is TRBJ2-3; 11 positions match TRBD1. V lost 3 bases to trimming and J lost 3 bases; unmatched junction nucleotides: 7. Germline V lookup: CDR1 KGHDR, CDR2 SFDVKD. The CDR3 totals 17 residues. The CDR3 nucleotides are TGTGCCACCAGTGATCCTAAGGGGACAGGGGGTACAGATACGCAGTATTTT. It specifies CATSDPKGTGGTDTQYF.

This clone was detected a few times. The genes are TRBV30 and TRBJ2-4, with TRBD1 matching over 10 bases. The V gene's germline CDR1 is GTSNPN and CDR2 SVGIG (reference sequence). The CDR3 has 15 residues. V trimming: 1 base; J trimming: 0 bases; junction bases outside the gene matches: 0. The CDR3 spells CAWSGDRGAKNIQYF. CDR3 DNA: TGTGCCTGGAGTGGGGACAGGGGAGCCAAAAACATTCAGTACTTC.

The chain employs TRBV5-1 and TRBJ2-1, with TRBD1 identical over 9 bases. The CDR3 runs to 15 residues. V lost 2 bases and J lost 4; bases outside the gene matches: 4. Germline CDR1 reads SGHRS; CDR2 reads YFSETQ. CDR3 region: CASSLGGQGYNEQFF. DNA for the CDR3: TGCGCCAGCAGCTTAGGGGGACAGGGTTACAATGAGCAGTTCTTC.

The chain couples TRBV6-5 to TRBJ2-2, with D hard to call. Germline V lookup: CDR1 MNHEY, CDR2 SVGAGI. This CDR3 has 13 residues. V was cut by 7 bases and J by 2 bases, with 8 bases left in between. DNA for the CDR3: TGTGCCAGCACCAGGCAAAACACCGGGGAGCTGTTTTTT. Its protein is CASTRQNTGELFF.

The chain couples TRBV7-2 to TRBJ2-7; a weak D match, TRBD1 (6 bases). This CDR3 spans 14 amino acids. From germline, CDR1 is SGHTA and CDR2 FQGNSA. V was trimmed by 2 bases and J by 0 bases, leaving 8 bases between them. The DNA of the CDR3 is TGTGCCAGCAGCTTAACAGGGCCCTCCTACGAGCAGTACTTC. Protein product: CASSLTGPSYEQYF.

This clone has only one observation. The chain joins TRBV18 to TRBJ2-2, with TRBD1 matching over 9 bases. Looked up from germline, CDR1 is KGHSH and CDR2 is LQKENI. With V trimmed by 6 bases and J by 6 bases, 17 bases remained unmatched. The CDR3 spans 18 residues. The chain's CDR3 is CASSQRTIRDRDPGELFF. As DNA, the CDR3 is TGTGCCAGCTCCCAAAGAACGATCCGGGACAGGGACCCCGGGGAGCTGTTTTTT.

V usage is TRBV28 and J usage is TRBJ1-5; D is uncertain. Germline CDR1 MDHEN, CDR2 SYDVKM. Trimming took 6 bases from V and 4 from J, leaving 7 bases between them. This CDR3 is built from 12 residues. CDR3 sequence: CASRQINQPQHF. In nucleotides, the CDR3 is TGTGCCAGCAGACAGATTAATCAGCCCCAGCATTTT. Together with reference TRBV28 and TRBJ1-5, the CDR3 gives the full variable domain: DVKVTQSSRYLVKRTGEKVFLECVQDMDHENMFWYRQDPGLGLRLIYFSYDVKMKEKGDIPEGYSVSREKKERFSLILESASTNQTSMYLCASRQINQPQHFGDGTRLSIL.

The chain recombines TRBV3-1 (or the pseudogene TRBV3-2) with TRBJ1-5, with 7 positions matching TRBD1. V trimming: 5 bases; J trimming: 4 bases; junction bases outside the gene matches: 11. Germline lookup yields CDR1 LGHDT and CDR2 YNNKEL (reference sequence). The CDR3 runs to 16 residues. CDR3 in amino acids: CASSFGTDRVNQPQHF. The DNA of the CDR3 is TGTGCCAGCAGCTTTGGTACTGACAGGGTGAATCAGCCCCAGCATTTT.

This clone was seen just once. The rearrangement joins TRBV30 to TRBJ1-1; 8 positions match TRBD1. Germline CDR1 is GTSNPN and CDR2 is SVGIG (reference sequence). J was trimmed by 5 bases and V by 0 bases; bases with no gene match: 5. The CDR3 runs 14 residues. This CDR3 reads CAWSVGQGGTEAFF. For the CDR3, the DNA is TGTGCCTGGAGTGTTGGACAGGGAGGTACTGAAGCTTTCTTT.

This clone occurred a few times. V and J are TRBV19 and TRBJ2-5; D is tentatively TRBD1 or TRBD2 (5 bases each). The germline V gene has CDR1 LNHDA and CDR2 SQIVND (reference sequence). The CDR3 loop spans 15 amino acids. Trimming took 5 bases from V and 0 from J, leaving 13 bases between them. CDR3 sequence (DNA): TGTGCCAGTAGTCTCCACTGGGGGAACCAAGAGACCCAGTACTTC. Translated: CASSLHWGNQETQYF.

V and J are TRBV30 and TRBJ1-1; D not resolved. CDR1 is GTSNPN and CDR2 is SVGIG in the germline V gene (reference sequence). Trimming cost V 0 bases and J 4 bases, with 9 bases left between them. CDR3 length: 13 amino acids. The CDR3 sequence: CAWSVWLLTEAFF. The CDR3 DNA reads as TGTGCCTGGAGTGTATGGCTTCTCACTGAAGCTTTCTTT.

The rearrangement links TRBV6-1 to TRBJ2-7; D is unclear. Germline V gene lookup returns CDR1 MNHNS and CDR2 SASEGT. Trimming shortened V by 2 bases and J by 0 bases, and 8 bases separated the two germline ends. The CDR3 length is 14 residues. The DNA of the CDR3 is TGTGCCAGCAGTGAACAACCGAACTCCTACGAGCAGTACTTC. It is translated as CASSEQPNSYEQYF.